The 31 T cell receptor beta chains given below trace back to one sample, sequenced in a study of blood T cell repertoires in COVID-19 (dated by TCRdb to between 2020 and 2021). Libraries came from the immunoSEQ multiplex PCR assay. Drawn from immuneACCESS, this table holds only the in-frame rearrangements with V and J called that TCRdb kept. Clones are partly lost; checked studies trace under half to an unresolved V gene and leave the rest unexplained. This sample holds about 250,000 clones; about 87% were observed only once. In total, the top ten clones hold around 6.3% of the sample. Sequencing was performed on peripheral blood. Receptor source: a woman aged 25 to 45 with COVID-19, enrolled during active disease.

CDR3 DNA sequence: TGTGCCAGCAGCCAACGAGTCTCTGGGGCCAACGTCCTGACTTTC. Protein: CASSQRVSGANVLTF. The J gene is TRBJ2-6, the V gene TRBV4-2; no clear D. There are 15 residues in the CDR3. V lost 2 bases and J lost 0, with 5 bases in between. In germline, CDR1 is LGHNA, CDR2 YNFKEQ.

The gene calls are TRBV28 and TRBJ1-2; D is ambiguous. This CDR3 is 10 amino acids long. V lost 5 bases and J 5 bases, leaving 3 bases between the germline ends. Germline V lookup: CDR1 MDHEN, CDR2 SYDVKM. The CDR3 protein is CASSRYGYTF. The CDR3 DNA sequence: TGTGCCAGCAGTCGGTATGGCTACACCTTC.

This sequence joins TRBV10-2 and TRBJ2-1; maybe TRBD2 (7 bases). This CDR3 has 15 amino acids. Germline V CDR1 and CDR2: WSHSY, SAAADI. V was trimmed by 3 bases and J by 6 bases, leaving 15 bases between them. The CDR3, as DNA: TGCGCCAGCAGTGAAGAGGGGGGGCCAGGCAATGAGCAGTTCTTC. This translates into CASSEEGGPGNEQFF.

The rearrangement uses TRBV24-1 and TRBJ2-3; 9 bases are shared with TRBD2. The CDR3 runs 16 residues. The germline V gene encodes CDR1 KGHDR and CDR2 SFDVKD. The trim removed 3 bases at V and 3 bases at J, leaving 6 bases unmatched. CDR3: CATSDPGSGGTDTQYF. The CDR3 coding sequence is TGTGCCACCAGTGATCCCGGTAGCGGGGGAACAGATACGCAGTATTTT.

CDR3 in DNA: TGTGCCAGCAGCTTCGGACAGAGCACAGATACGCAGTATTTT. Amino acids: CASSFGQSTDTQYF. The genes are TRBV11-2 and TRBJ2-3; D perhaps matches TRBD1 (6 bases). V dropped 3 bases and J dropped 0 bases, with 7 bases sitting between them. CDR1 SGHAT and CDR2 FQNNGV come from the germline V gene. The CDR3 consists of 14 residues.

This clone has just a few counts. The genes are TRBV6-5 and TRBJ2-3, with a weak D call TRBD2 (5 bases). The CDR3 is 16 amino acids. The germline CDR1 and CDR2 sequences are MNHEY and SVGAGI. Trimming stripped 2 bases from V and 4 bases from J, with 16 bases between. In DNA, the CDR3 is TGTGCCAGCAGTTACACGTTACTAGATGGTGCAGATACGCAGTATTTT. Translating it yields CASSYTLLDGADTQYF.

The chain uses TRBV5-8 and TRBJ1-2; D is unclear. The V and J ends lost 0 bases and 6 bases respectively, with 12 bases between them. The CDR3 consists of 14 residues. Germline CDR1 reads SGHTS; CDR2 reads YDEGEE. This CDR3 reads CASSLGTPRNGYTF. CDR3 sequence (DNA): TGTGCCAGCAGCTTGGGGACTCCGAGGAATGGCTACACCTTC.

The V call is TRBV27, the J call TRBJ2-1; possible D gene TRBD1, 6 bases. This CDR3 has 13 amino acids. V lost 3 bases to trimming and J lost 10 bases, with 13 bases between them. Germline V lookup: CDR1 MNHEY, CDR2 SMNVEV (reference sequence). The CDR3, as DNA: TGTGCCAGCAGTTTCAGGGTCCAGGGGGAGCAGTTCTTC. This gives the protein CASSFRVQGEQFF.

This chain connects TRBV11-2 to TRBJ2-5, with TRBD2 identical over 15 bases. Germline CDR1 SGHAT, CDR2 FQNNGV. CDR3 length: 18 amino acids. The junction had 6 bases not matched to a gene; V was cut back by 2 bases and J by 2 bases. The CDR3 DNA sequence: TGTGCCAGCAGCTTAAGCCCTGGACTAGCGGGGGGGCAAGAGACCCAGTACTTC. It codes for CASSLSPGLAGGQETQYF.

This chain uses TRBV18 with TRBJ2-5, with D unclear. V was shortened by 2 bases and J by 2 bases, with 9 bases between the two germline ends. CDR1 KGHSH and CDR2 LQKENI come from the germline V gene. This CDR3 region has 14 residues. The CDR3 reads CASSPSGLQETQYF. DNA for the CDR3: TGTGCCAGCTCACCATCCGGGTTGCAAGAGACCCAGTACTTC.

The chain links TRBV6-2 or TRBV6-3 to TRBJ1-2, with 10 positions matching TRBD1. Losses at the gene ends were 3 bases for V and 4 bases for J; bases not matched to a gene: 11. This CDR3 spans 17 amino acids. Germline V gene data show CDR1 as MNHEY and CDR2 as SVGEGT. DNA of the CDR3: TGTGCCAGCAGTTATGGGACAGGGGATTCTCGGGGCTATGGCTACACCTTC. It translates to CASSYGTGDSRGYGYTF.

V usage is TRBV6-1 and J usage is TRBJ1-6; the D is unclear. CDR3 size: 17 residues. Germline CDR1 reads MNHNS; CDR2 reads SASEGT. The germline V and J ends were trimmed by 2 bases and 3 bases, with 14 bases remaining between them. The CDR3: CASSELPVGLYNSPLHF. The CDR3 nucleotides are TGTGCCAGCAGTGAACTCCCGGTTGGGCTCTATAATTCACCCCTCCACTTT.

This clone is a singleton in its sample. The V and J genes are TRBV9 and TRBJ2-5; no clear D. There are 12 residues in the CDR3. Germline CDR1 SGDLS, CDR2 YYNGEE. V was trimmed by 4 bases and J by 5 bases, leaving 9 bases between them. In DNA form, the CDR3 reads TGTGCCAGCAGCACCACGGAGGAGACCCAGTACTTC. This gives the protein CASSTTEETQYF.

The chain combines TRBV21-1 with TRBJ2-4; TRBD1, the table's D call, was not compared with the DNA. TRBV21-1 is flagged as a pseudogene. The CDR3 consists of 15 residues. The CDR3 region is CASSYRDKAKNIQYF. The CDR3 DNA is TGTGCCAGCAGCTACAGGGACAAGGCCAAAAACATTCAGTACTTC.

The chain joins TRBV6-1 to TRBJ2-7; D is possibly TRBD2 (6 bases). V gave up 1 base and J gave up 3 bases, with 13 bases separating them. There are 15 residues in the CDR3. Germline V gives CDR1 MNHNS, CDR2 SASEGT. The CDR3 region is CASSEEEGRGYEQYV. CDR3 coding DNA: TGTGCCAGCAGTGAAGAGGAGGGCCGGGGCTACGAGCAGTACGTC.

This chain links TRBV13 with TRBJ2-2, with unresolved D. The germline CDR1 and CDR2 sequences are PRHDT and FYEKMQ (reference sequence). The CDR3 covers 13 residues. Trimming cost V 4 bases and J 2 bases, with 5 bases left between them. CDR3 region: CASSYSNTGELFF. The CDR3 nucleotides are TGTGCCAGCAGCTACTCCAACACCGGGGAGCTGTTTTTT.

The V and J genes are TRBV19 and TRBJ1-1; 7 bases line up with TRBD1. Germline-derived CDR1 and CDR2 are LNHDA and SQIVND (reference sequence). J lost 4 bases, V lost 6 bases, and 14 bases had no gene match. The CDR3 consists of 16 residues. The CDR3 DNA follows: TGTGCCAGTAGCCTAGGGGGCCTTAGGGGTGGCACTGAAGCTTTCTTT. The encoded protein is CASSLGGLRGGTEAFF. Combining the CDR3 with reference TRBV19 and TRBJ1-1 gives the whole variable domain DGGITQSPKYLFRKEGQNVTLSCEQNLNHDAMYWYRQDPGQGLRLIYYSQIVNDFQKGDIAEGYSVSREKKESFPLTVTSAQKNPTAFYLCASSLGGLRGGTEAFFGQGTRLTVV.

The V call is TRBV19, the J call TRBJ2-1; 7 bases are shared with TRBD2. The CDR3 runs to 17 residues. Per the germline V gene, CDR1 is LNHDA and CDR2 is SQIVND (reference sequence). The trim removed 5 bases at V and 4 bases at J, leaving 14 bases unmatched. CDR3 nucleotide sequence: TGTGCCAGTAGTTCCCTCGTGGGCGGGAGTGTATACAATGAGCAGTTCTTC. It specifies CASSSLVGGSVYNEQFF.

This sequence joins TRBV12-3 or TRBV12-4 and TRBJ1-2; weak D call: TRBD1 (6 bases). The CDR3 extends over 13 amino acids. V was pared by 3 bases and J by 7 bases, with 12 bases between. The CDR3 DNA reads as TGTGCCAGCAGTTTCCCAGGGGTCGGTGGCTACACCTTC. Translated, it gives CASSFPGVGGYTF.

The chain couples TRBV2 to TRBJ2-5, with TRBD2 matching over 12 bases. Germline CDR1 is SNHLY and CDR2 is FYNNEI. The length of the CDR3 is 16 residues. J was trimmed by 4 bases and V by 4 bases; bases with no gene match: 7. The CDR3 nucleotides are TGTGCCAGCAGTGGGCCCCGACTAGCGGGGGCAGAGACCCAGTACTTC. Residues: CASSGPRLAGAETQYF.

CDR3 nucleotide sequence: TGTGCCAGCAGACCCCTGCCGGATCAGCCCCAGCATTTT. Translated, it gives CASRPLPDQPQHF. The J gene is TRBJ1-5, the V gene TRBV6-6; D is uncertain. V was pared by 6 bases and J by 5 bases, with 11 bases between. Germline V gives CDR1 MNHNY, CDR2 SVGAGI (reference sequence). This CDR3 has 13 amino acids.

The chain employs TRBV9 and TRBJ1-3; D not resolved. The germline V and J ends were trimmed by 3 bases and 3 bases, with 10 bases remaining between them. This CDR3 is 14 amino acids long. CDR1 and CDR2 from the germline V gene are SGDLS and YYNGEE. The CDR3 DNA follows: TGTGCCAGCAGCGACCCAGATCGTGGAAACACCATATATTTT. This translates into CASSDPDRGNTIYF. The complete variable domain, with remaining parts taken from reference TRBV9 and TRBJ1-3, reads DSGVTQTPKHLITATGQRVTLRCSPRSGDLSVYWYQQSLDQGLQFLIQYYNGEERAKGNILERFSAQQFPDLHSELNLSSLELGDSALYFCASSDPDRGNTIYFGEGSWLTVV.

The rearrangement links TRBV24-1 to TRBJ2-5; D possibly corresponds to TRBD2 (5 bases). Germline V gene lookup returns CDR1 KGHDR and CDR2 SFDVKD. Trimming left V 12 bases short and J 2 bases short, with 15 bases between. This CDR3 comprises 13 residues. CDR3 DNA: TGTGCCCCCTGGACTCTCGATCAAGAGACCCAGTACTTC. It translates to CAPWTLDQETQYF.

V usage is TRBV29-1 and J usage is TRBJ2-1; 8 positions match TRBD2. The CDR3 runs to 12 residues. The germline V gene has CDR1 SQVTM and CDR2 ANQGSEA. The ends lost 8 bases at V and 8 bases at J; junction bases unmatched: 8. The CDR3 spells CSSSLGGDEQFF. The CDR3 DNA reads as TGCAGCTCCTCCCTCGGGGGGGATGAGCAGTTCTTC.

The chain joins TRBV7-8 to TRBJ2-1; 10 bases map to TRBD2. The CDR3 runs 15 residues. With V trimmed by 3 bases and J by 14 bases, 13 bases remained unmatched. Looked up from germline, CDR1 is SGHVS and CDR2 is FQNEAQ. The CDR3 loop is CASSFTGTSVERKFF. The CDR3 nucleotides read TGTGCCAGCAGCTTCACCGGGACTAGCGTTGAGAGGAAGTTCTTC. Filled out from reference TRBV7-8 and TRBJ2-1, the complete variable domain reads GAGVSQSPRYKVAKRGQDVALRCDPISGHVSLFWYQQALGQGPEFLTYFQNEAQLDKSGLPSDRFFAERPEGSVSTLKIQRTQQEDSAVYLCASSFTGTSVERKFFGPGTRLTVL.

The chain employs TRBV27 and TRBJ2-1; D is uncertain. The ends were cut back, 0 bases at V and 9 bases at J, with 9 bases in the middle. The CDR3 length is 13 residues. Germline values: CDR1 MNHEY, CDR2 SMNVEV (reference sequence). The CDR3 is CASSLSSYGEQFF. The CDR3 coding sequence is TGTGCCAGCAGTTTATCATCCTACGGTGAGCAGTTCTTC.

This clone was counted only a few times. This chain links TRBV7-2 with TRBJ1-2, with 8 positions matching TRBD1. The CDR3 is made up of 15 amino acids. J lost 2 bases, V lost 1 base, and 3 bases had no gene match. Germline V gives CDR1 SGHTA, CDR2 FQGNSA. The CDR3 sequence is CASSLEGTGNYGYTF. As DNA, the CDR3 is TGTGCCAGCAGCTTAGAAGGGACAGGAAACTATGGCTACACCTTC. Based on the CDR3 plus reference TRBV7-2 and TRBJ1-2, the full variable domain is GAGVSQSPSNKVTEKGKDVELRCDPISGHTALYWYRQSLGQGLEFLIYFQGNSAPDKSGLPSDRFSAERTGGSVSTLTIQRTQQEDSAVYLCASSLEGTGNYGYTFGSGTRLTVV.

V usage is TRBV7-2 and J usage is TRBJ2-7, with 12 bases matching TRBD1. J was trimmed by 6 bases and V by 4 bases; bases with no gene match: 4. The germline V gene has CDR1 SGHTA and CDR2 FQGNSA. The CDR3 sequence is 14 residues long. The CDR3 loop is CASSSGTGGLEQYF. For the CDR3, the DNA is TGTGCCAGCAGCTCCGGGACAGGGGGCCTCGAGCAGTACTTC.

V and J are TRBV28 and TRBJ2-1, with a possible D match to TRBD1 (6 bases). CDR1 MDHEN and CDR2 SYDVKM come from the germline V gene. Deletions cut 5 bases from V and 8 bases from J, with 10 bases between. The CDR3 consists of 12 residues. CDR3 nucleotides: TGTGCCAGCAGTCACAGGGCTGATGAGCAGTTCTTC. Translation: CASSHRADEQFF.

The J gene is TRBJ2-1, the V gene TRBV4-1; 9 bases line up with TRBD2. With 3 bases clipped from V and 6 bases from J, the junction kept 6 bases outside the gene matches. This CDR3 comprises 15 residues. CDR1 MGHRA and CDR2 YSYEKL come from the germline V gene. The CDR3, as DNA: TGCGCCAGCAGCCAGCTAGCGGGGACCCTCAATGAGCAGTTCTTC. It codes for CASSQLAGTLNEQFF.

This chain joins TRBV5-1 and TRBJ2-5; D may be TRBD1 (5 bases). CDR1 SGHRS and CDR2 YFSETQ come from the germline V gene. This CDR3 is built from 16 residues. V lost 0 bases, J lost 5 bases, and 17 bases lay in between. The CDR3 here is CASSLDFQGLQETQYF. Written as DNA, the CDR3 is TGCGCCAGCAGCTTGGATTTCCAGGGCCTCCAGGAGACCCAGTACTTC.